These 6 T cell receptor beta chains were sequenced from one sample in a study of CD8 T cells in Susac syndrome. The RNA input was about 0.45 to 1 ug, and it was reverse transcribed with random hexamers. TCRdb recomputed calls from the immunoSEQ multiplex PCR reads with MiXCR, one row per CDR3 protein. This table has 100,000 to 150,000 distinct CDR3 sequences, approximately 95% appearing once. The source material was CD8+ T cells from PBMCs. Receptor source: a human donor with multiple sclerosis.

The V gene is TRBV12-3 or TRBV12-4, the J gene TRBJ2-4; TRBD2 matches 14 bases. Unmatched junction bases numbered 12, after V lost 5 bases and J lost 9 bases. The CDR3 loop spans 17 amino acids. DNA for the CDR3: TGTGCCAGCAGTCGACTAGCGGGAGGGCCCCCATTTGGCATTCAGTACTTC. Encoded protein: CASSRLAGGPPFGIQYF.

The chain combines TRBV6-5 with TRBJ2-2; no clear D gene. The CDR3 runs to 16 residues. The germline V gene encodes CDR1 MNHEY and CDR2 SVGAGI. Between the trimmed V and J ends, which lost 0 bases and 0 bases, there was a span of 8 bases. The CDR3, as DNA: TGTGCCAGCAGTTACTCGGGCCTAGCGAACACCGGGGAGCTGTTTTTT. Its protein is CASSYSGLANTGELFF.

The CDR3 loop reads CSATLSGASYNEQFF. Written as DNA, the CDR3 is TGCAGTGCTACCCTAAGCGGGGCCTCCTACAATGAGCAGTTCTTC. This sequence joins TRBV20-1 and TRBJ2-1, with 7 bases lining up with TRBD2. The CDR3 is 15 residues long. With 4 bases clipped from V and 0 bases from J, the junction kept 6 bases outside the gene matches. The germline gives CDR1 DFQATT, CDR2 SNEGSKA (reference sequence).

V is TRBV23-1 and J is TRBJ1-5, with 8 bases aligning to TRBD1. TRBV23-1 is identified as an open reading frame with a role that is uncertain. The ends lost 2 bases at V and 0 bases at J; junction bases unmatched: 15. The length of the CDR3 is 20 residues. The DNA for the CDR3 is TGCGCCAGCAGTCAAATGGCGGGACAGGCTTCCTGCTATAGCAATCAGCCCCAGCATTTT. Its protein is CASSQMAGQASCYSNQPQHF.

The chain employs TRBV29-1 and TRBJ2-1, with TRBD2 as a possible D gene (6 bases). CDR1 and CDR2 from the germline V gene are SQVTM and ANQGSEA. V lost 7 bases to trimming and J lost 0 bases, with 13 bases between them. This CDR3 contains 14 residues. CDR3 region: CSGVGGASYNEQFF. The CDR3 DNA is TGCAGCGGGGTGGGGGGTGCCTCCTACAATGAGCAGTTCTTC.

V usage is TRBV24-1 and J usage is TRBJ1-5; D remains ambiguous. Germline CDR1 KGHDR, CDR2 SFDVKD. V was pared by 4 bases and J by 2 bases, with 8 bases between. This CDR3 spans 14 amino acids. The CDR3 loop reads CATSDQGRNQPQHF. The DNA for the CDR3 is TGTGCCACCAGTGACCAAGGGCGCAATCAGCCCCAGCATTTT.